The 17 T cell receptor beta chains given below trace back to one sample, sequenced in a study of blood T cell repertoires in COVID-19 (dated by TCRdb to 2020 to 2021). The library was obtained by the immunoSEQ multiplex PCR assay. This immuneACCESS table, as held by TCRdb, lists in-frame sequences with V and J called but not all clones. Of the missing ones, under half trace to an unresolved V gene in checked studies; the others have no known cause. Across this sample there are some 240,000 clones, with about 79% seen only once. The ten largest make up about 1.5% of the sample. Sequencing was performed on peripheral blood. These receptors all come from a woman in her thirties or forties who had recovered from COVID-19.

J is TRBJ1-4 and V is TRBV5-1; tentative D call: TRBD1 (6 bases). The CDR3 spans 15 residues. From germline, CDR1 is SGHRS and CDR2 YFSETQ. Trimming removed 2 bases from V and 7 bases from J, with 15 bases in between. CDR3 nucleotides: TGCGCCAGCAGCTTCGGTGCAGGGGAAGGTGAAAAACTGTTTTTT. The encoded protein is CASSFGAGEGEKLFF.

CDR3 protein: CAWSVGPSTDTQYF. The CDR3 region has the DNA TGTGCCTGGAGTGTTGGGCCAAGCACAGATACGCAGTATTTT. V and J are TRBV30 and TRBJ2-3; D unclear. CDR3 length: 14 residues. The V end lost 0 bases, the J end lost 0 bases, and 7 bases lay between the germline ends. In germline, CDR1 is GTSNPN, CDR2 SVGIG (reference sequence).

The CDR3 DNA reads as TGCGCCAGCAGCTTGGGACTAGCGAGCCACGAGCAGTACTTC. The encoded protein is CASSLGLASHEQYF. The chain couples TRBV5-1 to TRBJ2-7; 8 positions match TRBD2. This CDR3 has 14 residues. Trimming at V came to 0 bases and at J to 5 bases, leaving 4 bases not matched to a gene. Germline V gene data show CDR1 as SGHRS and CDR2 as YFSETQ.

The chain links TRBV9 to TRBJ2-1; D gene ambiguous. The V gene's germline CDR1 is SGDLS and CDR2 YYNGEE. V was trimmed by 3 bases and J by 8 bases, leaving 6 bases between them. This CDR3 is built from 11 residues. The CDR3 nucleotides are TGTGCCAGCAGCGCTGAGGATGAGCAGTTCTTC. Its translation: CASSAEDEQFF.

This clone was counted between two and nine times. In nucleotides, the CDR3 is TGTGCCAGTAACAGGAAGGCTGGAAACACCATATATTTT. Protein product: CASNRKAGNTIYF. The chain combines TRBV19 with TRBJ1-3; possible D gene TRBD1, 5 bases. CDR1 LNHDA and CDR2 SQIVND come from the germline V gene (reference sequence). The germline V and J ends were trimmed by 7 bases and 2 bases, with 9 bases remaining between them. CDR3 length: 13 residues.

This clone was seen just once. This sequence joins TRBV10-3 and TRBJ2-3; the match to TRBD2 covers 9 bases. Per germline, CDR1 ENHRY and CDR2 SYGVKD. The CDR3 runs 17 residues. V trimming: 0 bases; J trimming: 6 bases; junction bases outside the gene matches: 10. CDR3 loop: CAISESLNSGGSDTQYF. The CDR3 DNA reads TGTGCCATCAGTGAGTCGCTGAATAGCGGGGGTTCCGATACGCAGTATTTT.

As regards this clone: Other nucleotide sequences from this sample produce the same CDR3. The chain has TRBV24-1 and TRBJ2-3, with a weak D call TRBD1 (6 bases). The CDR3 has 14 residues. The V gene's germline CDR1 is KGHDR and CDR2 SFDVKD. V was cut by 4 bases and J by 3 bases, with 10 bases left in between. CDR3 sequence reads: CATSDPTGTDTQYF. The DNA for the CDR3 is TGTGCCACCAGTGACCCGACAGGAACAGATACGCAGTATTTT.

The V call is TRBV19, the J call TRBJ1-4; 10 bases are shared with TRBD1. V shed 6 bases and J 8 bases; nucleotides not matched to a gene: 9. Germline V gene data show CDR1 as LNHDA and CDR2 as SQIVND (reference sequence). The CDR3 sequence is 15 residues long. The CDR3, as DNA: TGTGCCAGTAGCGCTTGGGACAGGGGATGGGAAAAACTGTTTTTT. Translating gives CASSAWDRGWEKLFF.

Only a few counts were recorded for this clone. The genes are TRBV10-3 and TRBJ1-1, with TRBD1 as a possible D gene (5 bases). Trimming removed 8 bases from V and 7 bases from J, with 17 bases in between. Germline V gene data show CDR1 as ENHRY and CDR2 as SYGVKD. CDR3 size: 13 residues. In nucleotides, the CDR3 is TGTGCCATCCGTTCTCAGGGACTGGATGAAGCTTTCTTT. Protein: CAIRSQGLDEAFF.

The chain couples TRBV6-6 to TRBJ2-5, with D perhaps matching TRBD2 (6 bases). V dropped 3 bases and J dropped 2 bases, with 16 bases sitting between them. The germline V gene encodes CDR1 MNHNY and CDR2 SVGAGI (reference sequence). The CDR3 runs 16 residues. The DNA of the CDR3 is TGTGCCAGCAGTTATTCCTCGGCGGGGCTTCAAGAGACCCAGTACTTC. Translation gives CASSYSSAGLQETQYF.

V and J are TRBV28 and TRBJ1-3, with 7 bases aligning to TRBD1. The CDR3 contains 15 residues. The V gene end was trimmed by 5 bases and the J gene end by 0 bases; junction bases not matched to a gene: 4. Germline assignment: CDR1 MDHEN and CDR2 SYDVKM. CDR3: CASSTRTGSGNTIYF. The DNA for the CDR3 is TGTGCCAGCAGTACCCGGACAGGCTCTGGAAACACCATATATTTT.

In nucleotides, the CDR3 is TGTGCCAGCAGCGTAGCTTTGGGCTTGCCTGGAAACACCATATATTTT. Amino acids: CASSVALGLPGNTIYF. The V call is TRBV9, the J call TRBJ1-3; D remains ambiguous. Germline CDR1 is SGDLS and CDR2 is YYNGEE. The germline V and J ends were trimmed by 0 bases and 2 bases, with 12 bases remaining between them. The CDR3 consists of 16 residues.

This rearrangement joins TRBV29-1 to TRBJ2-7; 8 bases are shared with TRBD1. V was clipped by 4 bases and J by 0 bases; unmatched bases: 8. This CDR3 comprises 15 residues. Germline values: CDR1 SQVTM, CDR2 ANQGSEA. The CDR3 reads CSVVVWTGSSYEQYF. CDR3 bases: TGCAGCGTTGTGGTTTGGACAGGGAGCTCCTACGAGCAGTACTTC.

The chain has TRBV3-1 (or the pseudogene TRBV3-2) and TRBJ2-5; 12 bases fit TRBD2. The CDR3 is 15 amino acids. Germline CDR1 reads LGHDT; CDR2 reads YNNKEL (reference sequence). The V gene end was trimmed by 0 bases and the J gene end by 9 bases; junction bases not matched to a gene: 5. In DNA form, the CDR3 reads TGTGCCAGCAGCCAAGACACTAGCGGGGGGCAGGCCCAGTACTTC. Amino acid sequence: CASSQDTSGGQAQYF.

V is TRBV9 and J is TRBJ1-2; 7 positions match TRBD1. This CDR3 comprises 13 residues. V dropped 3 bases and J dropped 2; count of bases not matched to a gene: 1. The germline CDR1 and CDR2 sequences are SGDLS and YYNGEE. The CDR3 spells CASSATGNYGYTF. The CDR3 region has the DNA TGTGCCAGCAGCGCGACAGGGAACTATGGCTACACCTTC.

The J gene is TRBJ2-7, the V gene TRBV2; 9 bases agree with TRBD1. Per germline, CDR1 SNHLY and CDR2 FYNNEI. The CDR3 contains 12 residues. After removal of 11 bases from V and 4 bases from J, the junction contained 6 bases not matched to a gene. The CDR3, as DNA: TGTGCCGGAGGACAGGGGCCTTACGAGCAGTACTTC. This gives the protein CAGGQGPYEQYF.

The chain uses TRBV5-6 and TRBJ1-6; TRBD1 aligns across 7 bases. The V gene's germline CDR1 is SGHDT and CDR2 YYEEEE. Trimming took 4 bases from V and 14 from J; bases not matched to a gene: 12. CDR3 length: 14 residues. The CDR3: CASSLLTGFSTLHF. CDR3 nucleotides: TGTGCCAGCAGCCTCTTGACAGGGTTTAGTACCCTCCACTTT.